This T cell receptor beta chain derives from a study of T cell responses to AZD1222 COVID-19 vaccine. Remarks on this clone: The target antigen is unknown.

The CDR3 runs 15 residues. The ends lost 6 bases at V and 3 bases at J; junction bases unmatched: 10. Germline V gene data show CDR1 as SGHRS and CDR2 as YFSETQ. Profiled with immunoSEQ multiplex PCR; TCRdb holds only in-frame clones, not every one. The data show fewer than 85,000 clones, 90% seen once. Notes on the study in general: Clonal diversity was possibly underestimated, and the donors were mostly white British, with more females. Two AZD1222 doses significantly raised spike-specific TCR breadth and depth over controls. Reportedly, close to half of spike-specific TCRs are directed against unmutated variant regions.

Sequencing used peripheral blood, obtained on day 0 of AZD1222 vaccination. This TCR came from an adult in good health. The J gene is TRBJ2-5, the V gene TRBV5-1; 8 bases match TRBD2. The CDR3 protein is CASNLGRAGKETQYF. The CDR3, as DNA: TGCGCCAGCAATCTCGGGAGGGCCGGTAAAGAGACCCAGTACTTC.